A selection of T cell receptor beta chains follows, all from one sample in a study of shared clonotypes between healthy human individuals. The table came from immunoSEQ multiplex PCR; TCRdb's copy has only in-frame clones and leaves some out. The sample carries 2.3 million or so clones, 93% recorded once. Sequencing was carried out using naive CD4+ T cells from PBMCs. These receptor sequences come from a man aged 18 to 30 in good health. Some clones in this sample may be carry-over from other donors' samples. Both conserved end residues are part of each CDR3. D genes are given only for firm matches. Size is omitted from some rows. Given values are once, few, many or a class for expanded clones.

V gene	J gene	clone size	D gene	CDR3 protein	CDR3 DNA
TRBV6-1	TRBJ1-5	.	.	CASSLEWAPQHF	TGTGCCAGCAGCCTCGAGTGGGCGCCCCAGCATTTT
TRBV11-2	TRBJ1-1	.	.	CANSYVKGANTEAFF	TGTGCCAACAGCTATGTCAAGGGAGCGAACACTGAAGCTTTCTTT
TRBV29-1	TRBJ2-1	.	TRBD1	CSVPGDRKNEQFF	TGCAGCGTTCCCGGGGACAGGAAAAATGAGCAGTTCTTC
TRBV6-5	TRBJ1-1	.	TRBD1	CASVPRDRGEAFF	TGTGCCAGCGTGCCGCGAGACAGGGGTGAAGCTTTCTTT
TRBV7-2	TRBJ1-4	.	.	CASRFPYRSRGEKLFF	TGTGCCAGCAGATTCCCCTATAGGAGTCGGGGTGAAAAACTGTTTTTT
TRBV9	TRBJ2-7	.	.	CASSERIQDSPGEQYF	TGTGCCAGCAGCGAGAGGATCCAGGACAGCCCGGGTGAGCAGTACTTC
TRBV20-1	TRBJ1-1	.	.	CSARRDTEAFF	TGCAGTGCTAGGAGGGACACTGAAGCTTTCTTT
TRBV28	TRBJ1-1	.	.	CASVMGTEAFF	TGTGCCAGTGTGATGGGTACTGAAGCTTTCTTT
TRBV29-1	TRBJ1-4	.	TRBD1	CSVSDRVGEKLFF	TGCAGCGTTTCCGACAGGGTGGGCGAAAAACTGTTTTTT
TRBV4-1	TRBJ2-3	.	TRBD1	CASSHLTGGRTDTQYF	TGCGCCAGCAGCCACCTAACAGGGGGGAGGACAGATACGCAGTATTTT
TRBV10-3	TRBJ2-2	once	.	CAIRGSETGELFF	TGTGCCATCAGAGGGTCGGAGACCGGGGAGCTGTTTTTT
TRBV27	TRBJ1-6	.	.	CASSLFYRVTNSPLHF	TGTGCCAGCAGTTTATTCTACAGGGTAACGAATTCACCCCTCCACTTT
TRBV28	TRBJ2-5	.	.	CASSFGGPSQETQYF	TGTGCCAGCAGTTTTGGAGGACCGAGTCAAGAGACCCAGTACTTC
TRBV11-2	TRBJ2-7	.	.	CASKEGTEFYEQYF	TGTGCCAGCAAAGAAGGGACGGAATTCTACGAGCAGTACTTC
TRBV15	TRBJ1-4	.	.	CATSRDLGTEKLFF	TGTGCCACCAGCAGAGATTTAGGGACGGAAAAACTGTTTTTT
TRBV18	TRBJ2-1	.	TRBD2	CASSPGTSIGEQFF	TGTGCCAGCTCACCCGGGACTAGCATCGGTGAGCAGTTCTTC
TRBV4-2	TRBJ2-7	.	TRBD2	CASSQRLAGFREQYF	TGTGCCAGCAGCCAGCGACTAGCGGGATTCAGGGAGCAGTACTTC
TRBV6-6	TRBJ1-2	.	TRBD1	CASSYSKGTGDYGYTF	TGTGCCAGCAGTTACTCGAAGGGGACAGGGGATTATGGCTACACCTTC
TRBV5-1	TRBJ2-2	.	.	CASSLGVGQGNTGELFF	TGCGCCAGCAGCTTGGGTGTCGGTCAGGGGAACACCGGGGAGCTGTTTTTT
TRBV4-3	TRBJ2-1	.	.	CASSQVGGTSYNEQFF	TGCGCCAGCAGCCAAGTAGGCGGGACCTCCTACAATGAGCAGTTCTTC
TRBV28	TRBJ1-1	.	.	CASSFGITGEAFF	TGTGCCAGCAGTTTTGGCATTACAGGTGAAGCTTTCTTT
TRBV7-9	TRBJ2-5	.	.	CASSPGGGRETQYF	TGTGCCAGCAGCCCCGGGGGAGGCAGAGAGACCCAGTACTTC
TRBV7-2	TRBJ1-5	.	.	CASRLQGNQPQHF	TGTGCCAGCAGGCTACAGGGCAATCAGCCCCAGCATTTT
TRBV30	TRBJ2-1	.	.	CAWSVRGSYPAGRQFF	TGTGCCTGGAGTGTACGGGGGAGTTACCCCGCTGGTCGGCAGTTCTTC
TRBV15	TRBJ1-1	once	TRBD1	CATSNRQGRSTEAFF	TGTGCCACCAGCAATAGACAGGGGAGAAGCACTGAAGCTTTCTTT
TRBV6-1	TRBJ1-1	.	.	CASTRSRVNTEAFF	TGTGCCAGCACACGTAGTAGGGTGAACACTGAAGCTTTCTTT
TRBV5-4	TRBJ1-4	.	.	CASSFREREKLFF	TGTGCCAGCAGCTTTAGGGAGCGAGAAAAACTGTTTTTT
TRBV15	TRBJ2-1	.	TRBD2	CATSRVAGGLYEQFF	TGTGCCACCAGCAGAGTTGCGGGAGGGCTTTATGAGCAGTTCTTC